Listed here are 20 T cell receptor beta chains from one sample, sequenced in a study of identical twins. MiXCR, run by TCRdb on the 5' RACE reads, gives a single entry per CDR3 protein. Of about 810,000 distinct CDR3 sequences in the sample, about 12% were seen once. Another study also made use of these data, one on yellow fever vaccine responses in identical twins.

Specimen: PBMCs. These TCRs come from a woman younger than 30 in good health.

At least ten counts were recorded for this clonotype. The gene calls are TRBV12-3 or TRBV12-4 and TRBJ2-7; 11 bases map to TRBD1. Trimming cost V 3 bases and J 0 bases; bases outside gene matches: 10. The CDR3 has 18 residues. The CDR3 region has the DNA TGTGCCAGCAGTTTGGGCGTTGGGACAGGGGGGAGCTCCTACGAGCAGTACTTC. Translating gives CASSLGVGTGGSSYEQYF.

This clonotype was detected only a few times. The chain employs TRBV12-3 or TRBV12-4 and TRBJ2-1, with TRBD1 identical over 7 bases. The CDR3 contains 13 residues. The ends lost 4 bases at V and 10 bases at J; junction bases unmatched: 7. CDR3 coding DNA: TGTGCCAGCAGTTCGTCTCTGACAGGGGAGCAGTTCTTC. This codes for CASSSSLTGEQFF.

This clonotype was counted between two and nine times. V is TRBV14 and J is TRBJ2-6, with 7 bases matching TRBD1. The V gene end was trimmed by 2 bases and the J gene end by 4 bases; junction bases not matched to a gene: 5. Per the germline V gene, CDR1 is SGHDN and CDR2 is FVKESK. The CDR3 has 16 residues. The CDR3 region has the DNA TGTGCCAGCAGCCAACAAAGGGGGCAAGGGGCCAACGTCCTGACTTTC. Translation: CASSQQRGQGANVLTF.

This sequence joins TRBV25-1 and TRBJ2-7; 11 bases fit TRBD2. With V trimmed by 2 bases and J by 5 bases, 14 bases remained unmatched. The CDR3 runs to 18 residues. The germline V gene has CDR1 MGHDK and CDR2 SYGVNS. CDR3 residues: CASSEAVAGGPYLDEQYF. DNA of the CDR3: TGTGCCAGCAGTGAAGCGGTAGCGGGAGGGCCCTACTTGGACGAGCAGTACTTC.

The chain is built from TRBV11-2 and TRBJ1-5; 7 positions agree with TRBD1. Germline trimming cut 5 bases from V and 0 bases from J; bases unmatched to any gene: 4. The CDR3 is made up of 15 amino acids. The germline V gene encodes CDR1 SGHAT and CDR2 FQNNGV. The CDR3 DNA reads TGTGCCAGCAGCGCCGGGACAGTTAGCAATCAGCCCCAGCATTTT. Its translation is CASSAGTVSNQPQHF.

In this sample, this clonotype turned up many times. This chain connects TRBV6-2 or TRBV6-3 to TRBJ2-7, with TRBD2 matching over 13 bases. The junction had 2 bases not matched to a gene; V was cut back by 6 bases and J by 3 bases. The CDR3 extends over 14 amino acids. Per the germline V gene, CDR1 is MNHEY and CDR2 is SVGEGT. This CDR3 reads CASSGLAGVYEQYV. The CDR3 bases are TGTGCCAGCAGCGGACTAGCGGGGGTCTACGAGCAGTACGTC.

Only a few counts were recorded for this clonotype. The chain carries TRBV29-1 and TRBJ2-3; 7 bases are a match to TRBD1. Unmatched junction bases numbered 3, after V lost 7 bases and J lost 2 bases. This CDR3 contains 12 residues. Looked up from germline, CDR1 is SQVTM and CDR2 is ANQGSEA. CDR3 DNA sequence: TGCAGCGCCGGGACAGCCACAGATACGCAGTATTTT. Its protein product is CSAGTATDTQYF.

A few counts support this clonotype. The rearrangement uses TRBV5-1 and TRBJ1-1, with D uncertain. Germline CDR1 SGHRS, CDR2 YFSETQ. CDR3 size: 14 residues. V shed 1 base and J shed 4 bases, with 11 bases lying between them. The DNA of the CDR3 is TGCGCCAGCAGCTTGATGACATCGACCACTGAAGCTTTCTTT. This sequence encodes CASSLMTSTTEAFF.

This clonotype was recorded many times. V gene TRBV15 combines with J gene TRBJ1-5; unclear D gene. Germline V gene lookup returns CDR1 LNHNV and CDR2 YYDKDF (reference sequence). Trimming took off 0 bases at V and 6 bases at J, with 6 bases between the two ends. This CDR3 spans 13 amino acids. The CDR3 DNA reads as TGTGCCACCAGCAGAGACTACAGTCAGCCCCAGCATTTT. Amino acid sequence: CATSRDYSQPQHF.

This clonotype was observed a few times. The chain employs TRBV29-1 and TRBJ1-1; D is possibly TRBD1 (5 bases). Trimming removed 3 bases at V and 0 bases at J, with 14 bases between. The germline CDR1 and CDR2 sequences are SQVTM and ANQGSEA. The CDR3 is 15 residues long. The CDR3 spells CSVELVGQMNTEAFF. In DNA, the CDR3 is TGCAGCGTTGAGTTAGTAGGACAAATGAACACTGAAGCTTTCTTT.

Only a few counts were recorded for this clonotype. This chain uses TRBV27 with TRBJ2-1; D perhaps matches TRBD2 (5 bases). In germline, CDR1 is MNHEY, CDR2 SMNVEV (reference sequence). Trimming stripped 6 bases from V and 9 bases from J, with 15 bases between. The CDR3 runs to 13 residues. This CDR3 reads CASSSGLPSEQFF. As DNA, the CDR3 is TGTGCCAGCAGCTCCGGACTCCCTTCTGAGCAGTTCTTC.

The chain carries TRBV20-1 and TRBJ2-3; 9 bases align to TRBD2. Per the germline V gene, CDR1 is DFQATT and CDR2 is SNEGSKA (reference sequence). The CDR3 sequence is 13 residues long. Losses at the gene ends were 2 bases for V and 5 bases for J; bases not matched to a gene: 2. The DNA for the CDR3 is TGCAGTGCTAGACTAGCGGGGCAAGATACGCAGTATTTT. Its protein product is CSARLAGQDTQYF.

This clonotype was counted many times. This chain joins TRBV20-1 and TRBJ2-1; 8 bases map to TRBD2. The CDR3 consists of 14 residues. CDR1 DFQATT and CDR2 SNEGSKA come from the germline V gene (reference sequence). The V gene end was trimmed by 4 bases and the J gene end by 6 bases; junction bases not matched to a gene: 8. The CDR3 DNA sequence: TGCAGTGCTACAGAACTAGCGGAACTCAATGAGCAGTTCTTC. Encoded protein: CSATELAELNEQFF.

The genes are TRBV20-1 and TRBJ1-5; TRBD1 is a possible D gene (5 bases). Trimming cost V 6 bases and J 0 bases, with 15 bases left between them. CDR3 length equals 15 residues. CDR1 DFQATT and CDR2 SNEGSKA come from the germline V gene (reference sequence). The CDR3 coding sequence is TGCAGTGCGCTCACAGGAGGCTATAGCAATCAGCCCCAGCATTTT. Protein: CSALTGGYSNQPQHF.

The chain is built from TRBV11-1 and TRBJ2-1; 14 positions agree with TRBD2. Germline CDR1 and CDR2: SGHAT and FQDESV (reference sequence). Unmatched junction bases numbered 12, after V lost 5 bases and J lost 0 bases. This CDR3 region has 20 residues. This chain's CDR3 is CASSPKPGLAGERSYNEQFF. The CDR3, as DNA: TGTGCCAGCAGCCCAAAGCCGGGACTAGCGGGAGAGCGCTCCTACAATGAGCAGTTCTTC.

This clonotype appeared a few times. The chain employs TRBV6-1 and TRBJ1-4; possible D gene TRBD1, 5 bases. V was pared by 4 bases and J by 7 bases, with 10 bases between. Germline V gene data show CDR1 as MNHNS and CDR2 as SASEGT. The CDR3 consists of 13 residues. CDR3: CASSGRVGEKLFF. In DNA form, the CDR3 reads TGTGCCAGCAGTGGCAGGGTCGGTGAAAAACTGTTTTTT.

Only a few counts were recorded for this clonotype. The chain links TRBV20-1 to TRBJ1-5, with D perhaps TRBD1 (5 bases). The CDR3 is made up of 13 amino acids. V shed 6 bases and J shed 1 base, with 10 bases lying between them. Per the germline V gene, CDR1 is DFQATT and CDR2 is SNEGSKA (reference sequence). Here the CDR3 DNA reads TGCAGTGCCAAAGACAGAAGCAATCAGCCCCAGCATTTT. This translates into CSAKDRSNQPQHF.

This clonotype was seen only a few times. The rearrangement uses TRBV12-5 and TRBJ2-1; 11 bases are a match to TRBD2. The CDR3 has 16 amino acids. The germline CDR1 and CDR2 sequences are LGHNT and FRNRAP. Germline trimming cut 4 bases from V and 5 bases from J; bases unmatched to any gene: 7. The CDR3: CASGYLGLADNNEQFF. CDR3 DNA sequence: TGTGCTAGTGGTTACCTGGGACTAGCGGACAACAATGAGCAGTTCTTC.

The gene calls are TRBV15 and TRBJ2-3; D uncertain. The germline CDR1 and CDR2 sequences are LNHNV and YYDKDF (reference sequence). The CDR3 is 16 residues long. V lost 1 base and J 3 bases, leaving 14 bases between the germline ends. The CDR3 here is CATSRVAGRVTDTQYF. The CDR3 DNA sequence: TGTGCCACCAGCAGAGTGGCCGGACGGGTAACAGATACGCAGTATTTT.

The chain couples TRBV4-1 to TRBJ2-7; weak D call: TRBD1 (6 bases). The CDR3 spans 15 residues. The V end lost 3 bases, the J end lost 2 bases, and 14 bases lay between the germline ends. Germline CDR1 is MGHRA and CDR2 is YSYEKL. CDR3 region: CASSQQTGGTYEQYV. CDR3 nucleotide sequence: TGCGCCAGCAGCCAGCAGACAGGTGGGACCTACGAGCAGTACGTC.